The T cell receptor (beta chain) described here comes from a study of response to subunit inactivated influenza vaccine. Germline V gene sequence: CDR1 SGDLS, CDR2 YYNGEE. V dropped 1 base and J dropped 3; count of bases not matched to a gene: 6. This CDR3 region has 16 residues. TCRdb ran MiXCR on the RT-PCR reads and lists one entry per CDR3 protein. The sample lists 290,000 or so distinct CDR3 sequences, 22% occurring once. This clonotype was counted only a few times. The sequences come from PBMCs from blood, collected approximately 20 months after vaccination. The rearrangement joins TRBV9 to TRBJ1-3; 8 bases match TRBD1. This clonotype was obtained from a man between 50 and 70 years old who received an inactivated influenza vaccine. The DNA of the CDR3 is TGTGCCAGCAGCGTATTTCCAGGGGGCTTTGGAAACACCATATATTTT. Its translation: CASSVFPGGFGNTIYF.